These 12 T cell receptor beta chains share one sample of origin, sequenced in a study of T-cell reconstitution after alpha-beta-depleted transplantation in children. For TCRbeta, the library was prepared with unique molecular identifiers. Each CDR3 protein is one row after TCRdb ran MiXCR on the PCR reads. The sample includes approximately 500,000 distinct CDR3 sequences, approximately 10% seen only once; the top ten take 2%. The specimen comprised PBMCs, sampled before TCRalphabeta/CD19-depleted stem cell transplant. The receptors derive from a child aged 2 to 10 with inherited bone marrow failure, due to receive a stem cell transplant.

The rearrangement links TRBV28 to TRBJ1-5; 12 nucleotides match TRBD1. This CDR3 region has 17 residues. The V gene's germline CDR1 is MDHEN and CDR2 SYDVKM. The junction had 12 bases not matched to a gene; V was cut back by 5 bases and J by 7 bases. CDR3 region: CASSPTGTGGGWQPQHF. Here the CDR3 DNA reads TGTGCCAGCAGTCCAACTGGGACAGGGGGCGGGTGGCAGCCCCAGCATTTT.

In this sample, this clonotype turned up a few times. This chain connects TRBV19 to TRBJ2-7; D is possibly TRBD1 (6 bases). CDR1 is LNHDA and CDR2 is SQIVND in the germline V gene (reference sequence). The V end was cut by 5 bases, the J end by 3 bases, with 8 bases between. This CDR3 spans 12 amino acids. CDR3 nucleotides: TGTGCCAGTAGTCAGGGGTACTACGAGCAGTACTTC. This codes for CASSQGYYEQYF.

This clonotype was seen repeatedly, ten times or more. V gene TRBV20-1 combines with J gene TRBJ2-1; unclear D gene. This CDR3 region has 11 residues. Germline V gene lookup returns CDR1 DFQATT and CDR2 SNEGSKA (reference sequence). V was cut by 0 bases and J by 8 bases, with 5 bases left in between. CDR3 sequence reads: CSARDRHEQFF. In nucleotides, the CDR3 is TGCAGTGCTAGAGATCGGCATGAGCAGTTCTTC.

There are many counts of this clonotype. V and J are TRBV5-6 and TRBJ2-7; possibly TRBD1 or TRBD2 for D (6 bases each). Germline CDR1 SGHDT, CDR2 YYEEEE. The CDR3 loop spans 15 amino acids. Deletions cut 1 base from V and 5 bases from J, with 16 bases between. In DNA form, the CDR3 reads TGTGCCAGCAGCTTGATCGTGGAGGGGGGCGACGAGCAGTACTTC. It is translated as CASSLIVEGGDEQYF.

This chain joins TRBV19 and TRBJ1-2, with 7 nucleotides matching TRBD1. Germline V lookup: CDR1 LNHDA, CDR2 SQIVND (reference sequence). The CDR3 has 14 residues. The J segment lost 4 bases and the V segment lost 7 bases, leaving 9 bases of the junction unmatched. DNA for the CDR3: TGTGCCAGTACCAAGGGACAGCCAGGCTATGGCTACACCTTC. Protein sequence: CASTKGQPGYGYTF.

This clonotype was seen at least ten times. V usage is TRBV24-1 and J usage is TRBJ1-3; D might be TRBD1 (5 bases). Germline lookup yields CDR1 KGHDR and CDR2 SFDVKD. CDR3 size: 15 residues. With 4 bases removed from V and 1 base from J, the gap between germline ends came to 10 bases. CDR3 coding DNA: TGTGCCACCAGTGACACCAGGGATTCTGGAAACACCATATATTTT. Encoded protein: CATSDTRDSGNTIYF.

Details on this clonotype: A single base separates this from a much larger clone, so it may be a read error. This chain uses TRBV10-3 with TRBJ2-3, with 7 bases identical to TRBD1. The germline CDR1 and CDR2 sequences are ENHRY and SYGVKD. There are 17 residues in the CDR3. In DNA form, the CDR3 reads TGTGCCATCAGTGTTTTTGGGCCAGGGGGTAGCACAGATAGGCAGTATTTT. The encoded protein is CAISVFGPGGSTDRQYF.

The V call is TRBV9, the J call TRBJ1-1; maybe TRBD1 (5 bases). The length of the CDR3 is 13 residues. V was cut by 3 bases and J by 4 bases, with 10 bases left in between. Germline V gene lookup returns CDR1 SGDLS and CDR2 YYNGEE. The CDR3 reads CASSAAGTTEAFF. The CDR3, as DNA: TGTGCCAGCAGCGCCGCAGGGACCACTGAAGCTTTCTTT.

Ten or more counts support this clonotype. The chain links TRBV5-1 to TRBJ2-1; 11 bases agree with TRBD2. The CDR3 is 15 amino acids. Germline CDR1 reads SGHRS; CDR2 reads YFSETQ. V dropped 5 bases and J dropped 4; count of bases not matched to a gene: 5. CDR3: CASRAGTSGYNEQFF. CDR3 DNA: TGCGCCAGCAGAGCCGGGACTAGCGGTTACAATGAGCAGTTCTTC.

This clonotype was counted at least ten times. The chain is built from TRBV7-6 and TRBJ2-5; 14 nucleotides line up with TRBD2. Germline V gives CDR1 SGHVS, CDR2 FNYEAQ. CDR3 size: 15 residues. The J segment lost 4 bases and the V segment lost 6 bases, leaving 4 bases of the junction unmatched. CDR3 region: CASSHGLAGGETQYF. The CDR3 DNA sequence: TGTGCCAGCAGTCACGGACTAGCGGGAGGAGAGACCCAGTACTTC.

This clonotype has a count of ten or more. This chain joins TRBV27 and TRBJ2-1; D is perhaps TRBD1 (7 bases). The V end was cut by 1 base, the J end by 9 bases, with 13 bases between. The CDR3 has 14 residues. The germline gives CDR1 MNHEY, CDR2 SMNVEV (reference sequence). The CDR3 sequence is CASSLLTGEVEQFF. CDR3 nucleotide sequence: TGTGCCAGCAGTTTATTAACAGGGGAGGTTGAGCAGTTCTTC.

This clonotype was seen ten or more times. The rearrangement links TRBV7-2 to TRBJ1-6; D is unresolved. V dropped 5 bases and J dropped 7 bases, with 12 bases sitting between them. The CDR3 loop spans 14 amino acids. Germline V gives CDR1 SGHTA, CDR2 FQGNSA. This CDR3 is CASSPQSGNSPLHF. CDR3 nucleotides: TGTGCCAGCAGCCCACAGTCCGGAAATTCACCCCTCCACTTT.